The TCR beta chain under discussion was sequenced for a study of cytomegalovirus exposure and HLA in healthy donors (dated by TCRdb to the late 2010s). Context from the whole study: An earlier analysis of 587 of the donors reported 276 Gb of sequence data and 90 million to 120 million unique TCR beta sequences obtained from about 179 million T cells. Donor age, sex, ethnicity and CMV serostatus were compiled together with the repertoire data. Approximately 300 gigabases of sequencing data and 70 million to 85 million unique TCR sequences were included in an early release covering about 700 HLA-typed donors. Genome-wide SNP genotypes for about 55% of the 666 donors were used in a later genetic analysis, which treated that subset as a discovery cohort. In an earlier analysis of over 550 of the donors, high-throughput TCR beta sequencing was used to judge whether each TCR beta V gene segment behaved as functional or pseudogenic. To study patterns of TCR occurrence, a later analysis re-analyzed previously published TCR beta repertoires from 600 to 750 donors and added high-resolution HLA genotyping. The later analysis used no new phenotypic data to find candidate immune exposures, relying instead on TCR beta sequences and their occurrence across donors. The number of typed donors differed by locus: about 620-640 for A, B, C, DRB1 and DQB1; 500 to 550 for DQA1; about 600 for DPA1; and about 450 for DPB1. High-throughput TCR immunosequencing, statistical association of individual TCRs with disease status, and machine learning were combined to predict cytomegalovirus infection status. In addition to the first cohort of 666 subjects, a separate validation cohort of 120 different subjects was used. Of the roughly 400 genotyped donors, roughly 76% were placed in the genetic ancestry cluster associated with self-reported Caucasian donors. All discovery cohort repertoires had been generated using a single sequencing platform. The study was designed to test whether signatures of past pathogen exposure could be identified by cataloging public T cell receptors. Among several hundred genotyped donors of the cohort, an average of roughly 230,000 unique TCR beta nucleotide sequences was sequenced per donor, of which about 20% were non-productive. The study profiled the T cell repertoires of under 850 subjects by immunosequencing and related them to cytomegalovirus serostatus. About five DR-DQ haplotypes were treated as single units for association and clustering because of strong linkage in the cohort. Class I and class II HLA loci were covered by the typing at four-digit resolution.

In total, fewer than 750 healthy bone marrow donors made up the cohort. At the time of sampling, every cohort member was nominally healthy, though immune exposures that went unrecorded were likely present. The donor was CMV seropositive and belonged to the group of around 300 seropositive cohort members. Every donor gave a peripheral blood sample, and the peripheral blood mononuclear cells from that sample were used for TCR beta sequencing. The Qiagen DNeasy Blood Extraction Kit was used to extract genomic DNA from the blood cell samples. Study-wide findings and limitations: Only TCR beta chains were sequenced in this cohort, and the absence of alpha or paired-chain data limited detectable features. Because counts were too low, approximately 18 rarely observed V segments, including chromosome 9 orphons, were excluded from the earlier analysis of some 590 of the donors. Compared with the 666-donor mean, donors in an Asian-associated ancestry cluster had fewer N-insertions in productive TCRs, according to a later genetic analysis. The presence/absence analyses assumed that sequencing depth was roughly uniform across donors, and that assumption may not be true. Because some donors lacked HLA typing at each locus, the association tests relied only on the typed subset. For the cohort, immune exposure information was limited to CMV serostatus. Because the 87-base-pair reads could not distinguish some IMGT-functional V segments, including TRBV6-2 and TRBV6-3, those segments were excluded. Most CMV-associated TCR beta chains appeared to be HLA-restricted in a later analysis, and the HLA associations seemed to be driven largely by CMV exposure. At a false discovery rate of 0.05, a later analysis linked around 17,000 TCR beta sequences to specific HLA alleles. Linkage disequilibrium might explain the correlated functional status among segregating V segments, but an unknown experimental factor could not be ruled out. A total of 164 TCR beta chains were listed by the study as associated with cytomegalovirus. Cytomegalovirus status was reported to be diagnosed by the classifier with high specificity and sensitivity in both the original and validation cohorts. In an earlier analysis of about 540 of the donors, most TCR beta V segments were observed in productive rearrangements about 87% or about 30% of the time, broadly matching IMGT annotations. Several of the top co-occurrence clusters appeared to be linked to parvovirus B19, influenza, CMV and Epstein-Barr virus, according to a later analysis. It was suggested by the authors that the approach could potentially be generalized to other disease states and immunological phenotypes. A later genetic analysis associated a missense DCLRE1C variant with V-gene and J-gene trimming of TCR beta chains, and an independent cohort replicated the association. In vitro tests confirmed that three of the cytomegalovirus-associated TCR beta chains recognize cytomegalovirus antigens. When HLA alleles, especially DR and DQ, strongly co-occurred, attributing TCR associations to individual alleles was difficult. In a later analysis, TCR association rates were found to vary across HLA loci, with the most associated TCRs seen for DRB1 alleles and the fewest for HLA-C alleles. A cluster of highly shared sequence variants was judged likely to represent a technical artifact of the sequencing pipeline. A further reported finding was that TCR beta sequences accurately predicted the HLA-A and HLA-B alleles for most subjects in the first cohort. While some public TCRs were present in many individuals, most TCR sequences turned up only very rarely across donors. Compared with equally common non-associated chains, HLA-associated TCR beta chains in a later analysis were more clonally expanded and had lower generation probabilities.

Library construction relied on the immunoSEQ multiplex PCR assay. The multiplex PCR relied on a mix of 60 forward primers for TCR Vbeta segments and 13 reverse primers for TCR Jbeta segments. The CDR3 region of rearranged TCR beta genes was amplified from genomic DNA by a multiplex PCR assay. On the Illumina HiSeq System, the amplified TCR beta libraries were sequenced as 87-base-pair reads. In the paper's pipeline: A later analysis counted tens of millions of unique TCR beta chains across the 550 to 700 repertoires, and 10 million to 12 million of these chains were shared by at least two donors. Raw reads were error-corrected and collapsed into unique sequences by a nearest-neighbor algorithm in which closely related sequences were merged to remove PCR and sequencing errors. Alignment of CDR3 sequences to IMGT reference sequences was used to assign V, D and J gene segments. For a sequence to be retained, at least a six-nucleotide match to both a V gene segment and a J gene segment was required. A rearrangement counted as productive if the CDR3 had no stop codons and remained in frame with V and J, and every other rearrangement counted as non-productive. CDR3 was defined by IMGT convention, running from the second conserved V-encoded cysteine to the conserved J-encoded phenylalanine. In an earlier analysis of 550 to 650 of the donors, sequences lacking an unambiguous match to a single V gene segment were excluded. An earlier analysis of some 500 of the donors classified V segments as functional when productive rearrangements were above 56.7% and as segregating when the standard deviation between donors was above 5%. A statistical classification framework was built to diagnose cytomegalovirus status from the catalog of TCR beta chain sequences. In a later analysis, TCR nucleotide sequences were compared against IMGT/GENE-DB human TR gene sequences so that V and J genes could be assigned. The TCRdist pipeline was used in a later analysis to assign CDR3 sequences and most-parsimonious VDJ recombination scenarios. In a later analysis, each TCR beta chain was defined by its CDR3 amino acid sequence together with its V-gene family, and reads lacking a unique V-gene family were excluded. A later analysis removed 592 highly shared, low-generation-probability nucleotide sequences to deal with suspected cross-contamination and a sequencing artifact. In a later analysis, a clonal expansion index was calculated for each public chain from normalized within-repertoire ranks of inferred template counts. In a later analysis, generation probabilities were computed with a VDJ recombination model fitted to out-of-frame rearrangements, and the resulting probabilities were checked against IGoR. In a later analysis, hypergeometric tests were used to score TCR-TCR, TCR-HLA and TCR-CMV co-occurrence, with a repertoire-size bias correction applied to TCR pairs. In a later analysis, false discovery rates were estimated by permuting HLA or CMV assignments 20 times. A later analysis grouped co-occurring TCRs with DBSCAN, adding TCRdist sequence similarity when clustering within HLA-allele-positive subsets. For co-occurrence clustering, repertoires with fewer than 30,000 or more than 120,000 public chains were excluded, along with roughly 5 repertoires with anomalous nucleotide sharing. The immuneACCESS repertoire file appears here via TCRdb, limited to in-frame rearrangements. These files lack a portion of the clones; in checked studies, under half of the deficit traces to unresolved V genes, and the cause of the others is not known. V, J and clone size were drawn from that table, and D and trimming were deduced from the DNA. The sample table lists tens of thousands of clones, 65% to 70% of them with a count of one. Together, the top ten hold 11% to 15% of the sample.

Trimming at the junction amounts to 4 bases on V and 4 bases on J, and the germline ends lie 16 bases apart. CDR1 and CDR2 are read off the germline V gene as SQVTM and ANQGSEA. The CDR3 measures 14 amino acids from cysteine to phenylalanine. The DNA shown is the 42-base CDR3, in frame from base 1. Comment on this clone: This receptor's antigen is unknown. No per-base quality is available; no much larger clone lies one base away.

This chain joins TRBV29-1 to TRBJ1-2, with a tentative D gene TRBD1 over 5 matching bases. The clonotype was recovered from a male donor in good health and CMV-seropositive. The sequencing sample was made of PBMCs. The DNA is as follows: TGCAGCGTTGGTTCCAACAGGCCCCCCTATGGCTACACCTTC. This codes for CSVGSNRPPYGYTF.